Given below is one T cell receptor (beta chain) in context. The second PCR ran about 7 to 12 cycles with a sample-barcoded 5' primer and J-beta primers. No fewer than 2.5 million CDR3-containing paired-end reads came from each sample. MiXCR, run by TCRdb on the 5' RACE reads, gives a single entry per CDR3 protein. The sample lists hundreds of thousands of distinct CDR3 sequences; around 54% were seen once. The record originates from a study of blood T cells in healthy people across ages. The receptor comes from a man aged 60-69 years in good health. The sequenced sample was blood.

CDR3 in DNA: TGTGCCAGCAGCGTCCGCGGGACAGGGAATCCTGAGACCCAGTACTTC. This gives the protein CASSVRGTGNPETQYF. This chain connects TRBV9 to TRBJ2-5; 9 bases are a match to TRBD1. The V gene end was trimmed by 2 bases and the J gene end by 5 bases; junction bases not matched to a gene: 10. There are 16 residues in the CDR3. Germline loops: CDR1 SGDLS, CDR2 YYNGEE.